A single sample gave rise to the 32 T cell receptor beta chains below, sequenced in a study of T-cell reconstitution after alpha-beta-depleted transplantation in children. Unique molecular identifiers were used to barcode this TCRbeta library. TCRdb recomputed calls from the PCR reads with MiXCR, one row per CDR3 protein. Of a few hundred thousand distinct CDR3 sequences listed, 11% are singletons. The sample in question was peripheral blood, obtained 180 days after TCRalphabeta/CD19-depleted stem cell transplant. Source of these receptors: a male patient between 2 and 15 years old who had a stem cell transplant for chronic granulomatous disease, so the T cells may come from the graft donor.

The chain is built from TRBV7-2 and TRBJ2-1; 7 bases agree with TRBD1. Trimming at V came to 5 bases and at J to 2 bases, leaving 9 bases not matched to a gene. The CDR3 is 16 residues long. In germline, CDR1 is SGHTA, CDR2 FQGNSA. CDR3 coding DNA: TGTGCCAGCAGCGAGTACTGGGACAGCACCTACAATGAGCAGTTCTTC. Translation: CASSEYWDSTYNEQFF.

This clonotype showed up many times. The genes are TRBV21-1 and TRBJ2-1; the D segment call TRBD1 is taken from the table without a DNA check. TRBV21-1 is reported as a pseudogene. This CDR3 comprises 15 residues. The CDR3 sequence is CASSVRDTSYNEQFF. CDR3 in DNA: TGTGCCAGCAGCGTCCGGGACACCTCCTACAATGAGCAGTTCTTC.

The chain links TRBV30 to TRBJ1-2; D not resolved. V was trimmed by 5 bases and J by 2 bases, leaving 21 bases between them. The germline CDR1 and CDR2 sequences are GTSNPN and SVGIG (reference sequence). The CDR3 sequence is 16 residues long. The CDR3 nucleotides are TGTGCCTGGGGAGGGCGGTCAATACCCCCAAACTATGGCTACACCTTC. Its protein product is CAWGGRSIPPNYGYTF. The variable domain in full, completed from reference TRBV30 and TRBJ1-2, reads SQTIHQWPATLVQPVGSPLSLECTVEGTSNPNLYWYRQAAGRGLQLLFYSVGIGQISSEVPQNLSASRPQDRQFILSSKKLLLSDSGFYLCAWGGRSIPPNYGYTFGSGTRLTVV.

This clonotype appeared many times. The V and J genes are TRBV5-1 and TRBJ2-2, with D possibly matching TRBD2 (6 bases). The CDR3 covers 12 residues. Germline CDR1 and CDR2: SGHRS and YFSETQ. V shed 4 bases and J shed 8 bases, with 9 bases lying between them. CDR3 DNA sequence: TGCGCCAGCAGCCGGGAGACAGGGGAGCTGTTTTTT. This encodes CASSRETGELFF.

The table lists this clonotype with many counts. J is TRBJ1-6 and V is TRBV20-1; 7 bases map to TRBD1. Losses at the gene ends were 1 base for V and 7 bases for J; bases not matched to a gene: 1. This CDR3 has 13 residues. CDR1 DFQATT and CDR2 SNEGSKA come from the germline V gene (reference sequence). The CDR3 nucleotides are TGCAGTGCTAGAGTGGACAGGAATTCACCCCTCCACTTT. This codes for CSARVDRNSPLHF.

This clonotype came up many times. The chain joins TRBV20-1 to TRBJ2-7, with a tentative D call TRBD2 (5 bases). Germline V lookup: CDR1 DFQATT, CDR2 SNEGSKA (reference sequence). Trimming cost V 3 bases and J 0 bases, with 9 bases left between them. This CDR3 is built from 13 residues. As DNA, the CDR3 is TGCAGTGCTAGTGGGAGAAGCTCCTACGAGCAGTACTTC. It yields the protein CSASGRSSYEQYF.

Ten or more counts support this clonotype. The V and J genes are TRBV12-3 or TRBV12-4 and TRBJ2-3; no firm D call. The CDR3 consists of 15 residues. The germline V and J ends were trimmed by 1 base and 0 bases, with 8 bases remaining between them. CDR3 nucleotides: TGTGCCAGCAGTTTAGGAATCGGGAGCACAGATACGCAGTATTTT. Translated, it gives CASSLGIGSTDTQYF.

This clonotype was recorded many times. The chain has TRBV13 and TRBJ2-7, with D perhaps TRBD2 (6 bases). The CDR3 is 14 amino acids. The V gene lost 5 bases and the J gene lost 2 bases, with 13 bases spanning the gap. CDR1 is PRHDT and CDR2 is FYEKMQ in the germline V gene (reference sequence). Here the CDR3 reads CASSTGSGAYEQYF. Here the CDR3 DNA reads TGTGCCAGCAGCACCGGGTCGGGGGCCTACGAGCAGTACTTC.

A word on this clonotype: A much larger clone is a single base away; this may be a read error. The chain joins TRBV5-1 to TRBJ2-7; no clear D. CDR1 SGHRS and CDR2 YFSETQ come from the germline V gene. The CDR3 is 15 residues long. This CDR3 reads CASSSIPKSSYERYF. The CDR3 nucleotides are TGCGCCAGCAGCTCCATTCCCAAATCCTCCTACGAGCGGTACTTC.

This clonotype was seen repeatedly, ten times or more. V usage is TRBV5-1 and J usage is TRBJ2-1; 10 bases align to TRBD2. CDR1 and CDR2 (germline): SGHRS, YFSETQ. The CDR3 consists of 15 residues. V gave up 2 bases and J gave up 4 bases; unmatched junction bases: 3. CDR3: CASSFSSGSYNEQFF. CDR3 in DNA: TGCGCCAGCAGCTTCTCTAGCGGGAGTTACAATGAGCAGTTCTTC.

This clonotype was counted many times. The chain recombines TRBV5-5 with TRBJ2-3, with D perhaps TRBD2 (6 bases). Between the trimmed V and J ends, which lost 4 bases and 7 bases, there was a span of 19 bases. The CDR3 length is 15 residues. Germline V gene lookup returns CDR1 SGHKS and CDR2 YYEKEE (reference sequence). CDR3 region: CASSVGPAGKYTQYF. The CDR3 region has the DNA TGTGCCAGCAGCGTAGGACCCGCGGGGAAGTATACGCAGTATTTT.

This clonotype was seen at least ten times. This chain joins TRBV29-1 and TRBJ2-1; D may be TRBD1 or TRBD2 (5 bases each). The CDR3 is 12 residues long. Trimming removed 7 bases at V and 3 bases at J, with 10 bases between. The germline V gene has CDR1 SQVTM and CDR2 ANQGSEA. The CDR3 here is CSGRDLYNEQFF. DNA for the CDR3: TGCAGCGGCCGGGACCTCTACAATGAGCAGTTCTTC.

The sample holds a few counts of this clonotype. This chain links TRBV2 with TRBJ1-2; D unclear. The CDR3 sequence is 13 residues long. Germline V lookup: CDR1 SNHLY, CDR2 FYNNEI. V lost 6 bases and J lost 7, with 15 bases in between. The CDR3, as DNA: TGTGCCAGCAGCCCCGACACGCTTGTTGGCTACACCTTC. It specifies CASSPDTLVGYTF.

Points on this clonotype: This could be a read error, since a much larger clone is one nucleotide away. The chain combines TRBV5-1 with TRBJ2-5; 9 nucleotides match TRBD1. This CDR3 is 16 amino acids long. V trimming: 4 bases; J trimming: 2 bases; junction bases outside the gene matches: 9. Looked up from germline, CDR1 is SGHRS and CDR2 is YFSETQ. CDR3 nucleotides: TGCGCCAGCAGCGCCGAGACAGGGGGGGAACAAGAGACCCAGTACTTC. Its protein product is CASSAETGGEQETQYF.

This clonotype was seen many times. The J gene is TRBJ2-1, the V gene TRBV5-1; TRBD2 agrees at 7 bases. The CDR3 spans 15 residues. CDR1 and CDR2 from the germline V gene are SGHRS and YFSETQ. Germline trimming cut 4 bases from V and 4 bases from J; bases unmatched to any gene: 8. The CDR3 DNA reads as TGCGCCAGCAGCCTGCGGGAGATTGAATACAATGAGCAGTTCTTC. It is translated as CASSLREIEYNEQFF. The complete variable domain, with remaining parts taken from reference TRBV5-1 and TRBJ2-1, reads KAGVTQTPRYLIKTRGQQVTLSCSPISGHRSVSWYQQTPGQGLQFLFEYFSETQRNKGNFPGRFSGRQFSNSRSEMNVSTLELGDSALYLCASSLREIEYNEQFFGPGTRLTVL.

This clonotype appeared many times. The J gene is TRBJ2-1, the V gene TRBV6-2 or TRBV6-3; the match to TRBD2 covers 9 bases. Germline CDR1 reads MNHEY; CDR2 reads SVGEGT. This CDR3 is built from 14 residues. Losses at the gene ends were 2 bases for V and 9 bases for J; bases not matched to a gene: 5. Here the CDR3 DNA reads TGTGCCAGCAGTTACGCGGGAGGGCCGGGTGAGCAGTTCTTC. It encodes CASSYAGGPGEQFF.

There are many counts of this clonotype. The V and J genes are TRBV12-3 or TRBV12-4 and TRBJ1-4; D uncertain. V dropped 7 bases and J dropped 0 bases, with 12 bases sitting between them. This CDR3 is 15 amino acids long. For the CDR3, the DNA is TGTGCCAGCACCCCGGGAGACTCAACTAATGAAAAACTGTTTTTT. It specifies CASTPGDSTNEKLFF.

In its sample, this clonotype was seen many times. V and J are TRBV7-8 and TRBJ2-1, with 15 bases identical to TRBD2. The CDR3 runs 15 residues. V lost 4 bases, J lost 7 bases, and 2 bases stayed unmatched. Per germline, CDR1 SGHVS and CDR2 FQNEAQ. The CDR3 reads CASSWTSGRVNEQFF. CDR3 nucleotides: TGTGCCAGCAGCTGGACTAGCGGGAGGGTTAATGAGCAGTTCTTC. Variable domain in full (rest from reference TRBV7-8 and TRBJ2-1): GAGVSQSPRYKVAKRGQDVALRCDPISGHVSLFWYQQALGQGPEFLTYFQNEAQLDKSGLPSDRFFAERPEGSVSTLKIQRTQQEDSAVYLCASSWTSGRVNEQFFGPGTRLTVL.

This clonotype was detected ten times or more. The genes are TRBV20-1 and TRBJ2-5; 9 bases match TRBD2. There are 14 residues in the CDR3. V lost 1 base and J lost 9; bases outside the gene matches: 9. Looked up from germline, CDR1 is DFQATT and CDR2 is SNEGSKA (reference sequence). CDR3 sequence reads: CSARGSSGKAPQYF. The CDR3 bases are TGCAGTGCTAGAGGGTCTAGCGGGAAGGCCCCCCAGTACTTC.

The sample holds many counts of this clonotype. The rearrangement uses TRBV12-3 or TRBV12-4 and TRBJ2-2; perhaps TRBD1 as D (5 bases). Trimming stripped 6 bases from V and 3 bases from J, with 14 bases between. The CDR3 totals 15 residues. The CDR3 loop reads CASRLRVLDTGELFF. DNA of the CDR3: TGTGCCAGCAGGCTCAGGGTGTTGGACACCGGGGAGCTGTTTTTT.

This clonotype was seen repeatedly, ten times or more. The J gene is TRBJ1-5, the V gene TRBV20-1; no reliable D call. The CDR3 totals 15 residues. The V gene lost 3 bases and the J gene lost 4 bases, with 16 bases spanning the gap. Germline V lookup: CDR1 DFQATT, CDR2 SNEGSKA (reference sequence). The CDR3 region has the DNA TGCAGTGCTAGTTCTCTAGTCTGCGGAAATCAGCCCCAGCATTTT. Its translation is CSASSLVCGNQPQHF.

This clonotype was seen ten or more times. The chain joins TRBV7-9 to TRBJ2-7; D tentatively reads TRBD1 or TRBD2 (5 bases each). The CDR3 contains 14 residues. The germline V gene encodes CDR1 SEHNR and CDR2 FQNEAQ (reference sequence). The V end lost 4 bases, the J end lost 6 bases, and 16 bases lay between the germline ends. The CDR3 protein is CASSYGGPSSEQYF. CDR3 coding DNA: TGTGCCAGCAGCTATGGGGGACCCAGCAGCGAGCAGTACTTC.

This clonotype was observed at least ten times. The chain combines TRBV15 with TRBJ2-4; 8 positions match TRBD1. CDR1 is LNHNV and CDR2 is YYDKDF in the germline V gene (reference sequence). This CDR3 is built from 15 residues. Trimming took 1 base from V and 7 from J; bases not matched to a gene: 6. Here the CDR3 DNA reads TGTGCCACCAGCAGAGGCTGGACAGGGATTAACATTCAGTACTTC. This gives the protein CATSRGWTGINIQYF.

This clonotype has a count of ten or more. J is TRBJ1-5 and V is TRBV7-8; the D gene is possibly TRBD1 (5 bases). There are 18 residues in the CDR3. The germline V and J ends were trimmed by 3 bases and 1 base, with 19 bases remaining between them. Germline V CDR1 and CDR2: SGHVS, FQNEAQ. The CDR3 region has the DNA TGTGCCAGCAGCTTGAGAGGGGATCCCATTATAAGCAATCAGCCCCAGCATTTT. This codes for CASSLRGDPIISNQPQHF.

This clonotype was seen many times. The chain is built from TRBV12-3 or TRBV12-4 and TRBJ2-5; possibly TRBD2 for D (6 bases). V dropped 3 bases and J dropped 4 bases, with 21 bases sitting between them. The CDR3 is made up of 17 amino acids. CDR3 bases: TGTGCCAGCAGTTTTGGGGTAGCGGAAGCAGGACGAGAGACCCAGTACTTC. This sequence encodes CASSFGVAEAGRETQYF.

This clonotype was observed at least ten times. The chain uses TRBV28 and TRBJ2-2, with TRBD2 matching over 8 bases. In germline, CDR1 is MDHEN, CDR2 SYDVKM. The CDR3 has 16 amino acids. V lost 8 bases and J lost 4; bases outside the gene matches: 12. The CDR3 DNA reads as TGTGCCAGCGCCCGAGCGGGGGCCTCGGGCACCGGGGAGCTGTTTTTT. This translates into CASARAGASGTGELFF.

This clonotype was seen many times. V usage is TRBV5-1 and J usage is TRBJ2-1; 13 bases are a match to TRBD2. CDR1 and CDR2 (germline): SGHRS, YFSETQ. V was clipped by 3 bases and J by 4 bases; unmatched bases: 7. CDR3 size: 17 residues. The CDR3 nucleotides read TGCGCCAGCAGCTCGGGGACTAGCGGGATAGGGTACAATGAGCAGTTCTTC. Its protein is CASSSGTSGIGYNEQFF.

This clonotype was detected ten times or more. This chain joins TRBV7-6 and TRBJ2-3; D is ambiguous. Between the trimmed V and J ends, which lost 4 bases and 4 bases, there was a span of 12 bases. Germline V CDR1 and CDR2: SGHVS, FNYEAQ. The CDR3 extends over 14 amino acids. The CDR3 coding sequence is TGTGCCAGCAGCTCCAGGTCCGGCGCAGATACGCAGTATTTT. Translating gives CASSSRSGADTQYF.

Ten or more counts support this clonotype. The V and J genes are TRBV20-1 and TRBJ2-1; maybe TRBD2 (5 bases). The germline V gene has CDR1 DFQATT and CDR2 SNEGSKA (reference sequence). V lost 2 bases, J lost 6 bases, and 11 bases lay in between. The CDR3 runs to 13 residues. CDR3 bases: TGCAGTGCTAGACGACTACTTGGCAATGAGCAGTTCTTC. Its protein is CSARRLLGNEQFF.

This clonotype was observed many times. CDR3 region: CASSFLQDNSPLHF. CDR3 bases: TGTGCCAGCAGCTTCTTACAAGATAATTCACCCCTCCACTTT. V and J are TRBV7-2 and TRBJ1-6; D unresolved. Per germline, CDR1 SGHTA and CDR2 FQGNSA. The V end lost 3 bases, the J end lost 5 bases, and 8 bases lay between the germline ends. The CDR3 sequence is 14 residues long.

Of note for this clonotype: This may arise from a read error, as a much more abundant clone is one base away. V gene TRBV27 combines with J gene TRBJ2-5; D unresolved. This CDR3 comprises 14 residues. The germline V gene has CDR1 MNHEY and CDR2 SMNVEV (reference sequence). DNA for the CDR3: TGTGCCAGCGCACGGTCGGGCCTTCAAGGGACCCAGTACTTC. It codes for CASARSGLQGTQYF.

This chain connects TRBV4-2 to TRBJ2-1; the match to TRBD1 covers 8 bases. Germline-derived CDR1 and CDR2 are LGHNA and YNFKEQ. Trimming removed 4 bases from V and 5 bases from J; junction bases left unmatched: 13. The CDR3 is made up of 17 amino acids. Here the CDR3 reads CASSRLLTGGQDNEQFF. CDR3 in DNA: TGTGCCAGCAGCCGCTTGCTCACCGGGGGACAGGACAATGAGCAGTTCTTC.